These 28 T cell receptor beta chains share one sample of origin, sequenced in a study of identifying expanded T cells in peripheral blood. Assay: immunoSEQ multiplex PCR; the TCRdb copy retains only in-frame clones and omits some. The sample carries 90,000 to 95,000 clones, approximately 88% recorded once. Sample: blood. These receptors were taken from a person aged 18 to 69 in good health.

V is TRBV7-9 and J is TRBJ1-2, with D maybe TRBD1 (5 bases). Looked up from germline, CDR1 is SEHNR and CDR2 is FQNEAQ (reference sequence). Trimming stripped 1 base from V and 4 bases from J, with 10 bases between. CDR3 size: 14 residues. This CDR3 reads CASSLGGGPYGYTF. The CDR3 bases are TGTGCCAGCAGCTTAGGCGGGGGTCCCTATGGCTACACCTTC.

The DNA of the CDR3 is TGTGCCAGCTCAGGGGACGTCTACAATGAGCAGTTCTTC. Protein: CASSGDVYNEQFF. The gene calls are TRBV18 and TRBJ2-1, with D perhaps given as TRBD1 or TRBD2 (5 bases each). With 5 bases removed from V and 3 bases from J, the gap between germline ends came to 8 bases. The germline V gene encodes CDR1 KGHSH and CDR2 LQKENI. The CDR3 loop spans 13 amino acids.

The J gene is TRBJ2-7, the V gene TRBV5-1, with 7 nucleotides matching TRBD1. V shed 2 bases, J shed 2 bases, and the junction held 4 bases outside the gene matches. The germline V gene encodes CDR1 SGHRS and CDR2 YFSETQ. The CDR3 runs 14 residues. The CDR3 loop is CASSFPGTAYEQYF. For the CDR3, the DNA is TGCGCCAGCAGCTTCCCCGGGACAGCCTACGAGCAGTACTTC.

V usage is TRBV30 and J usage is TRBJ2-1; 8 bases are a match to TRBD1. The CDR3 is 11 residues long. Germline CDR1 reads GTSNPN; CDR2 reads SVGIG (reference sequence). The V and J ends lost 8 bases and 6 bases, in that order; junction bases with no gene match: 3. CDR3 region: CAARGRNEQFF. CDR3 sequence (DNA): TGTGCCGCCAGGGGGCGCAATGAGCAGTTCTTC.

This clone was recorded a few times. This chain joins TRBV21-1 and TRBJ1-1; the table's D call of TRBD1 was not tested on the DNA. TRBV21-1 is a documented pseudogene. The CDR3 is 14 residues long. This chain's CDR3 is CASSKAGGNTEAFF. In DNA, the CDR3 is TGTGCCAGCAGCAAAGCAGGGGGCAACACTGAAGCTTTCTTT.

The count of this clone is one. V and J are TRBV7-3 and TRBJ1-1; 8 bases map to TRBD1. This CDR3 is built from 13 residues. V shed 2 bases and J 8 bases; nucleotides not matched to a gene: 4. Germline V gene sequence: CDR1 SGHTA, CDR2 FQGTGA. CDR3 protein: CASSLDGDREAFF. The CDR3 bases are TGTGCCAGCAGCTTAGACGGGGACAGGGAAGCTTTCTTT.

This rearrangement joins TRBV5-1 to TRBJ2-2; 7 bases match TRBD1. In germline, CDR1 is SGHRS, CDR2 YFSETQ. V was clipped by 0 bases and J by 6 bases; unmatched bases: 14. The CDR3 loop spans 18 amino acids. The CDR3 sequence is CASSLERRGGGTAGELFF. CDR3 bases: TGCGCCAGCAGCTTGGAACGGAGAGGGGGCGGAACGGCCGGGGAGCTGTTTTTT.

The V and J genes are TRBV4-1 and TRBJ1-2; TRBD1 is a possible D gene (5 bases). The ends were cut back, 0 bases at V and 2 bases at J, with 13 bases in the middle. The CDR3 spans 16 residues. Germline CDR1 and CDR2: MGHRA and YSYEKL. CDR3 nucleotides: TGCGCCAGCAGCCAAGAGAAGGGGAGCTCAAACTATGGCTACACCTTC. Its protein is CASSQEKGSSNYGYTF.

V usage is TRBV7-9 and J usage is TRBJ2-1; 8 nucleotides line up with TRBD2. The CDR3 runs 15 residues. Germline-derived CDR1 and CDR2 are SEHNR and FQNEAQ (reference sequence). V dropped 5 bases and J dropped 4; count of bases not matched to a gene: 7. The CDR3 coding sequence is TGTGCCAGCAGCCCAAGCGGGAGAGGATACAATGAGCAGTTCTTC. Protein: CASSPSGRGYNEQFF.

In DNA form, the CDR3 reads TGTGCCAGCAGCCCCCTGGGTAGCGGGTTATCCTACAATGAGCAGTTCTTC. As protein: CASSPLGSGLSYNEQFF. The rearrangement uses TRBV7-9 and TRBJ2-1; 7 positions match TRBD2. The CDR3 has 17 residues. Germline CDR1 reads SEHNR; CDR2 reads FQNEAQ (reference sequence). The ends lost 5 bases at V and 1 base at J; junction bases unmatched: 11.

The CDR3 DNA follows: TGTGCCAGTAGTACAACTCCCCCAGGGGACGAGCAGTACTTC. Translation gives CASSTTPPGDEQYF. This chain connects TRBV19 to TRBJ2-7; maybe TRBD1 (6 bases). The CDR3 length is 14 residues. The germline V and J ends were trimmed by 4 bases and 5 bases, with 15 bases remaining between them. Germline V lookup: CDR1 LNHDA, CDR2 SQIVND (reference sequence).

The chain is built from TRBV6-6 and TRBJ2-1, with D possibly TRBD1 on 5 matching bases. The CDR3 is made up of 12 amino acids. Per the germline V gene, CDR1 is MNHNY and CDR2 is SVGAGI (reference sequence). V dropped 7 bases and J dropped 15 bases, with 19 bases sitting between them. The CDR3 is CASNLQAQPAFF. The CDR3 DNA follows: TGTGCCAGCAATCTACAGGCTCAACCGGCGTTCTTC.

The rearrangement joins TRBV11-2 to TRBJ1-1; D gene unclear. Germline-derived CDR1 and CDR2 are SGHAT and FQNNGV. This CDR3 spans 12 amino acids. V was shortened by 6 bases and J by 3 bases, with 8 bases between the two germline ends. In DNA form, the CDR3 reads TGTGCCAGCAGAGCGAGTTACACTGAAGCTTTCTTT. This translates into CASRASYTEAFF.

The V gene is TRBV5-1, the J gene TRBJ2-1, with 7 bases fitting TRBD1. Germline CDR1 is SGHRS and CDR2 is YFSETQ. CDR3 length equals 15 residues. V lost 0 bases and J lost 4; bases outside the gene matches: 4. CDR3 loop: CASSLGTGLYNEQFF. Written as DNA, the CDR3 is TGCGCCAGCAGCTTGGGGACAGGCCTTTACAATGAGCAGTTCTTC.

This clone was seen just once. The rearrangement links TRBV5-1 to TRBJ1-1; no definite D call. Trimming stripped 0 bases from V and 5 bases from J, with 8 bases between. The CDR3 length is 13 residues. CDR1 is SGHRS and CDR2 is YFSETQ in the germline V gene. The CDR3 DNA reads as TGCGCCAGCAGCTTGGCGAGTGGGACTGAAGCTTTCTTT. Its translation is CASSLASGTEAFF. Based on the CDR3 plus reference TRBV5-1 and TRBJ1-1, the full variable domain is KAGVTQTPRYLIKTRGQQVTLSCSPISGHRSVSWYQQTPGQGLQFLFEYFSETQRNKGNFPGRFSGRQFSNSRSEMNVSTLELGDSALYLCASSLASGTEAFFGQGTRLTVV.

The V call is TRBV15, the J call TRBJ2-5; D uncertain. V was shortened by 0 bases and J by 1 base, with 6 bases between the two germline ends. This CDR3 has 14 amino acids. Germline CDR1 reads LNHNV; CDR2 reads YYDKDF (reference sequence). The CDR3 sequence is CATSRDKAQETQYF. The CDR3, as DNA: TGTGCCACCAGCAGAGATAAAGCCCAAGAGACCCAGTACTTC.

The chain couples TRBV9 to TRBJ2-3; 16 bases agree with TRBD2. This CDR3 has 17 amino acids. V was pared by 4 bases and J by 2 bases, with 4 bases of the junction left unmatched. Germline V lookup: CDR1 SGDLS, CDR2 YYNGEE. The CDR3, as DNA: TGTGCCAGCAGCTGGGGACTAGCGGGAGGGTCCACAGATACGCAGTATTTT. Amino acid sequence: CASSWGLAGGSTDTQYF.

The genes are TRBV2 and TRBJ2-6; 11 bases agree with TRBD1. V lost 7 bases and J lost 3; bases outside the gene matches: 8. This CDR3 has 17 residues. Germline CDR1 SNHLY, CDR2 FYNNEI. This chain's CDR3 is CASTSGQGAYGANVLTF. In DNA, the CDR3 is TGTGCCAGCACCTCCGGACAGGGGGCGTATGGGGCCAACGTCCTGACTTTC. Full variable domain (missing parts from reference TRBV2 and TRBJ2-6): EPEVTQTPSHQVTQMGQEVILRCVPISNHLYFYWYRQILGQKVEFLVSFYNNEISEKSEIFDDQFSVERPDGSNFTLKIRSTKLEDSAMYFCASTSGQGAYGANVLTFGAGSRLTVL.

This chain connects TRBV7-9 to TRBJ1-3; 7 bases match TRBD1. CDR3 length: 18 amino acids. Unmatched junction bases numbered 15, after V lost 5 bases and J lost 2 bases. Germline values: CDR1 SEHNR, CDR2 FQNEAQ (reference sequence). The CDR3 DNA reads as TGTGCCAGCAGCCGCACCTCCACAGGGGCTGGCGCTGGAAACACCATATATTTT. Translation gives CASSRTSTGAGAGNTIYF. Using reference TRBV7-9 and TRBJ1-3 for the parts outside the CDR3, the full variable domain is DTGVSQNPRHKITKRGQNVTFRCDPISEHNRLYWYRQTLGQGPEFLTYFQNEAQLEKSRLLSDRFSAERPKGSFSTLEIQRTEQGDSAMYLCASSRTSTGAGAGNTIYFGEGSWLTVV.

The chain links TRBV11-3 to TRBJ1-2, with TRBD1 identical over 8 bases. J was trimmed by 3 bases and V by 4 bases; bases with no gene match: 10. The V gene's germline CDR1 is SGHNT and CDR2 YENEEA. CDR3 size: 16 residues. The chain's CDR3 is CASSSLGQGAYYGYTF. The CDR3 coding sequence is TGTGCCAGCAGCTCCCTGGGTCAGGGGGCTTACTATGGCTACACCTTC.

The V gene is TRBV5-1, the J gene TRBJ2-6, with D perhaps matching TRBD2 (6 bases). Germline-derived CDR1 and CDR2 are SGHRS and YFSETQ. Trimming pared 0 bases from V and 2 bases from J, leaving 9 bases between. The CDR3 contains 16 residues. This CDR3 reads CASSLGGEAGANVLTF. The DNA of the CDR3 is TGCGCCAGCAGCTTGGGAGGGGAGGCTGGGGCCAACGTCCTGACTTTC.

The chain employs TRBV6-1 and TRBJ1-5, with a tentative D call TRBD1 (5 bases). The CDR3 has 16 amino acids. CDR1 MNHNS and CDR2 SASEGT come from the germline V gene. The V gene lost 4 bases and the J gene lost 6 bases, with 19 bases spanning the gap. CDR3 amino acids: CASSGLTGTPGQPQHF. DNA of the CDR3: TGTGCCAGCAGTGGATTAACCGGGACCCCCGGTCAGCCCCAGCATTTT.

The V call is TRBV6-1, the J call TRBJ2-7; 9 bases fit TRBD2. The germline gives CDR1 MNHNS, CDR2 SASEGT. CDR3 length: 15 residues. Losses at the gene ends were 2 bases for V and 3 bases for J; bases not matched to a gene: 5. CDR3 nucleotides: TGTGCCAGCAGTGAATTAGCGGGAGCGGGCTACGAGCAGTACTTC. This translates into CASSELAGAGYEQYF.

The chain has TRBV2 and TRBJ1-1; 8 bases align to TRBD1. Germline-derived CDR1 and CDR2 are SNHLY and FYNNEI. V gave up 3 bases and J gave up 0 bases; unmatched junction bases: 0. This CDR3 is built from 14 residues. The CDR3, as DNA: TGTGCCAGCAGTGAGGACAGGGTGAACACTGAAGCTTTCTTT. Translation: CASSEDRVNTEAFF.

V and J are TRBV30 and TRBJ2-2; 8 bases line up with TRBD2. This CDR3 is built from 13 residues. CDR1 is GTSNPN and CDR2 is SVGIG in the germline V gene (reference sequence). V gave up 5 bases and J gave up 8 bases; unmatched junction bases: 7. The CDR3: CAWAGGGIGELFF. The DNA of the CDR3 is TGTGCCTGGGCCGGGGGGGGAATAGGGGAGCTGTTTTTT. Filled out from reference TRBV30 and TRBJ2-2, the complete variable domain reads SQTIHQWPATLVQPVGSPLSLECTVEGTSNPNLYWYRQAAGRGLQLLFYSVGIGQISSEVPQNLSASRPQDRQFILSSKKLLLSDSGFYLCAWAGGGIGELFFGEGSRLTVL.

CDR3 protein: CASSRGSTGELFF. For the CDR3, the DNA is TGTGCCAGCAGCCGAGGATCAACCGGGGAGCTGTTTTTT. The chain joins TRBV7-9 to TRBJ2-2; D gene uncertain. This CDR3 comprises 13 residues. Germline-derived CDR1 and CDR2 are SEHNR and FQNEAQ (reference sequence). The ends were cut back, 5 bases at V and 5 bases at J, with 9 bases in the middle.

The V gene is TRBV9, the J gene TRBJ2-1, with 11 bases fitting TRBD2. Trimming removed 0 bases from V and 7 bases from J; junction bases left unmatched: 9. The CDR3 contains 17 residues. Per the germline V gene, CDR1 is SGDLS and CDR2 is YYNGEE. The CDR3 nucleotides are TGTGCCAGCAGCGTAGATCCTAGCGGGAGGAAGAGGAATGAGCAGTTCTTC. It codes for CASSVDPSGRKRNEQFF.

V and J are TRBV7-2 and TRBJ2-7, with D perhaps being TRBD1 or TRBD2 (6 bases each). CDR1 and CDR2 from the germline V gene are SGHTA and FQGNSA. This CDR3 is built from 16 residues. The germline V and J ends were trimmed by 1 base and 6 bases, with 19 bases remaining between them. Written as DNA, the CDR3 is TGTGCCAGCAGCTTAGTGTCGTTTCGGGGGCGGGTCGAGCAGTACTTC. Its translation: CASSLVSFRGRVEQYF.